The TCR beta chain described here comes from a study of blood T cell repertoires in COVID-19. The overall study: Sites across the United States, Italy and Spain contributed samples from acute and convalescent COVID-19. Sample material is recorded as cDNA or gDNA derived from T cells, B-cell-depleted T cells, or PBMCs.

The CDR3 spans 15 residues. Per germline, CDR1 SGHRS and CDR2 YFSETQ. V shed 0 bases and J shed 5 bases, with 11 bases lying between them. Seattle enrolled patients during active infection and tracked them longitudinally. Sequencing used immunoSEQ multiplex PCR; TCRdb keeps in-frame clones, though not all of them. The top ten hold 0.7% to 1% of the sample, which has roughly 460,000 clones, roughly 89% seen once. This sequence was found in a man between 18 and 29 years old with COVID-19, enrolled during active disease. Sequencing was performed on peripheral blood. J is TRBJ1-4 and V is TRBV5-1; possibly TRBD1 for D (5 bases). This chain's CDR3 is CASSLEGRGNEKLFF. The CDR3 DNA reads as TGCGCCAGCAGCTTGGAGGGACGGGGGAATGAAAAACTGTTTTTT. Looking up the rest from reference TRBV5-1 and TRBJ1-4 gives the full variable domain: KAGVTQTPRYLIKTRGQQVTLSCSPISGHRSVSWYQQTPGQGLQFLFEYFSETQRNKGNFPGRFSGRQFSNSRSEMNVSTLELGDSALYLCASSLEGRGNEKLFFGSGTQLSVL.